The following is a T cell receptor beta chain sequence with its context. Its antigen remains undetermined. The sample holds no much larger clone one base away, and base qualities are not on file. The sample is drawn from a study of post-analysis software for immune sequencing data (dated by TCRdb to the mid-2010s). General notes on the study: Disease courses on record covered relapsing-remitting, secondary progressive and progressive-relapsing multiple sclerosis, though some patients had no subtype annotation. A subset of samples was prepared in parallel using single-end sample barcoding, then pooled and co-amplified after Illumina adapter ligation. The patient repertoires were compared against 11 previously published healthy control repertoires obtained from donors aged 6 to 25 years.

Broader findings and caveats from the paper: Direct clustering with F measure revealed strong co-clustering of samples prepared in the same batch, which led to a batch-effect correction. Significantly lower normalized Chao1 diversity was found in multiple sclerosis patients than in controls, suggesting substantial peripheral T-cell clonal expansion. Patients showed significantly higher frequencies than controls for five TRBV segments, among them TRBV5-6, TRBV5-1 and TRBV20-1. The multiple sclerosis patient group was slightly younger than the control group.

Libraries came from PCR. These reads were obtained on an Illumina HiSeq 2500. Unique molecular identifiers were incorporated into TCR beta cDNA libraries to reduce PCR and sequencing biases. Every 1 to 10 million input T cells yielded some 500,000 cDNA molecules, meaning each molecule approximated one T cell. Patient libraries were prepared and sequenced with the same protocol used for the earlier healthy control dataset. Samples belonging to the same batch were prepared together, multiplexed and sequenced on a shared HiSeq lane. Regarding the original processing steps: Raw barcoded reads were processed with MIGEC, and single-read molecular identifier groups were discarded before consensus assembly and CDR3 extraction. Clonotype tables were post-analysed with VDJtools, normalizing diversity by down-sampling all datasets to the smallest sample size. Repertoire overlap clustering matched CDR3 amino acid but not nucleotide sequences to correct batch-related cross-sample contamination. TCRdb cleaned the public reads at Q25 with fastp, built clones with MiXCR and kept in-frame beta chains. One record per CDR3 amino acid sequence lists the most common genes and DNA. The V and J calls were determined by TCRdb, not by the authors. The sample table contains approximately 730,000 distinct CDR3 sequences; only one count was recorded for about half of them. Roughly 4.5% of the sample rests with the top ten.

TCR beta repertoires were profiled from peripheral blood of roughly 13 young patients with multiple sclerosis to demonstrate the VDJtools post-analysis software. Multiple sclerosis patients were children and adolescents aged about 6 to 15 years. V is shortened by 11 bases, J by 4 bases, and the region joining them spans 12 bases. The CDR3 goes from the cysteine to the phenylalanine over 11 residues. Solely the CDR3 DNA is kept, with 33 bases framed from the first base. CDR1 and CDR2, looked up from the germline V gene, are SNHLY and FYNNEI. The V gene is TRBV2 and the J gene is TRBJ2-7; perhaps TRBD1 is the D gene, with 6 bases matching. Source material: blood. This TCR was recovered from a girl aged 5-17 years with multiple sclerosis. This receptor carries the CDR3 CACRDIYEQYF. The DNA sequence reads TGTGCCTGCCGGGACATATACGAGCAGTACTTC.